What follows is one T cell receptor beta chain and its context. Its antigen is as yet unknown. Library input was approximately 2.1 micrograms of DNA from cryopreserved PBMCs. This specimen belongs to a study of cytotoxic CD8 clonotypes in ibrutinib-treated CLL. Study details: Of the patients, 10 to 12 were relapsed/refractory, some 15 treatment-naive and 17 to 18 IGHV unmutated.

Study-level results: At the start, clonality exceeded age-matched healthy donors and followed circulating CD8+ T-cell counts.

The germline CDR1 and CDR2 sequences are SNHLY and FYNNEI. The CDR3 has 16 amino acids. Trimming pared 4 bases from V and 2 bases from J, leaving 17 bases between. This table comes from immunoSEQ multiplex PCR, and its TCRdb copy is limited to in-frame clones, with some not included. The sample has approximately 45,000 clones; over 60% are singletons. The sample was PBMCs, taken after 24 months of ibrutinib treatment. The receptor's source is a human donor with chronic lymphocytic leukemia. The rearrangement uses TRBV2 and TRBJ1-1; a weak D match, TRBD1 (6 bases). The CDR3 DNA reads as TGTGCCAGCAGTGTCTACCGGGGGGGCAAAAACACTGAAGCTTTCTTT. Its translation: CASSVYRGGKNTEAFF.